This T cell receptor (beta chain) was sequenced in a study of beta chain features in type 1 diabetes. Findings and caveats of the study: Shorter TCRB CDR3s, moderately but significantly so, marked every one of the four CD4+ subsets in Type 1 diabetes patients.

CDR1 and CDR2 from the germline V gene are GTSNPN and SVGIG (reference sequence). The CDR3 length is 14 residues. Trimming cost V 1 base and J 7 bases, with 16 bases left between them. This clone showed up just a few times. The antigen is undetermined. Reverse transcription of all isolated RNA meant that expressed TCRB transcripts were sequenced. Clones were read by immunoSEQ multiplex PCR, and TCRdb kept only the in-frame ones, dropping some. Counted here are more than 250,000 clones, 14% to 15% occurring once; the ten biggest clones make up less than 0.02%. The sample was naive CD4+ T cells from blood. The chain couples TRBV30 to TRBJ2-5; possibly TRBD1 for D (5 bases). The sequence was collected from a man between 18 and 29 years old with type 1 diabetes. CDR3 amino acids: CAWSAGRVQGTQYF. CDR3 DNA sequence: TGTGCCTGGAGTGCCGGACGGGTCCAGGGGACCCAGTACTTC.